This TCR beta chain emerged from a study of T cells in tuberculosis. This CDR3 is built from 13 residues. CDR1 and CDR2 (germline): LNHDA, SQIVND (reference sequence). V shed 7 bases, J shed 7 bases, and the junction held 4 bases outside the gene matches. Findings and limits, study-wide: A GMM-specific repertoire classifier reached roughly 86% accuracy, AUROC 0.90. Shorter CDR3-alpha in active tuberculosis partly drove smaller distances. Active tuberculosis TCR-alpha repertoires lay closer to GMM-specific TCRs than IGRA-negative controls, suggesting clonal expansion.

Assay: immunoSEQ multiplex PCR; the TCRdb copy retains only in-frame clones and omits some. The profile shows tens of thousands of clones, around 89% of them singletons. Concerning this clone: Its antigen is not known.

The sequence came from a donor aged 10-30 years with latent tuberculosis or without tuberculosis infection. Sequencing was performed on PBMCs. V gene TRBV19 combines with J gene TRBJ2-2; 9 nucleotides match TRBD1. The CDR3 region has the DNA TGTGCCAGTACCGACAGGGGGGGCGGGGAGCTGTTTTTT. Amino acids: CASTDRGGGELFF.